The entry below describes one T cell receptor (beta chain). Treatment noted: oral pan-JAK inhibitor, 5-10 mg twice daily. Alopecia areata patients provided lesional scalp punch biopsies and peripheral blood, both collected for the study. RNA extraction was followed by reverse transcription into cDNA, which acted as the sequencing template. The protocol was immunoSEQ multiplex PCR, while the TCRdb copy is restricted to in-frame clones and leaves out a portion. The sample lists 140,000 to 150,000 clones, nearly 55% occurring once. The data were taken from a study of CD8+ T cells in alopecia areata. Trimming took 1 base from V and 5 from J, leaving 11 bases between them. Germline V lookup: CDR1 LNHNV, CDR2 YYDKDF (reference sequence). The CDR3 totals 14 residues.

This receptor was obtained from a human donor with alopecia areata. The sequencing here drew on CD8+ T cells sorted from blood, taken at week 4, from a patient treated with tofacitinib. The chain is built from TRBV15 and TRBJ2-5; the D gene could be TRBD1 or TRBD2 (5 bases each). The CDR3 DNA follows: TGTGCCACCAGCAGAGTGGGGGATTGGGAGACCCAGTACTTC. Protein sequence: CATSRVGDWETQYF.